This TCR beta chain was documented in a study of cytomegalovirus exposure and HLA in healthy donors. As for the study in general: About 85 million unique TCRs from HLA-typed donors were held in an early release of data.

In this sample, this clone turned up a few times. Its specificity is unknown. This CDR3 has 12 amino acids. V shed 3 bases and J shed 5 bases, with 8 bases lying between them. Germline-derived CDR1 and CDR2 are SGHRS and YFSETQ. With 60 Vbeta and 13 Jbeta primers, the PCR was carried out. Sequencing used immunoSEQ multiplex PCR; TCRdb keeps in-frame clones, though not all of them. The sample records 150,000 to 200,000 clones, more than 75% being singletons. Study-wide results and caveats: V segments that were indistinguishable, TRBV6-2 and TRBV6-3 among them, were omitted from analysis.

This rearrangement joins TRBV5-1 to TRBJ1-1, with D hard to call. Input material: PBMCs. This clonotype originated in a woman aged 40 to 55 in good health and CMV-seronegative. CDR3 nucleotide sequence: TGCGCCAGCAGCTCCTCTCGTACTGAAGCTTTCTTT. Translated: CASSSSRTEAFF.